This T cell receptor (beta chain) was found in a study of cytomegalovirus exposure and HLA in healthy donors. Study context: From donors who were HLA-typed, an early data release held approximately 91 million unique TCRs.

Germline V gene data show CDR1 as SQVTM and CDR2 as ANQGSEA. The CDR3 covers 12 residues. The V segment lost 7 bases and the J segment 7 bases; nucleotides outside the gene matches: 6. To note about this clone: Its antigen is not known.

General study points: Later on, analysis showed that most CMV-associated TCR beta chains appeared to be HLA-restricted.

Primers included in the PCR were 60 Vbeta and 13 Jbeta primers. Some clones are missing from TCRdb's copy, which holds only in-frame ones; the method was immunoSEQ multiplex PCR. The table lists about 94,000 clones, around 74% of them singletons, with around 7% in the top ten. The V gene is TRBV29-1, the J gene TRBJ2-4, with 8 bases fitting TRBD1. Material: PBMCs. The clonotype originates from a middle-aged man in good health and CMV-seropositive. CDR3 residues: CSAQGQGNIQYF. The CDR3 bases are TGCAGCGCCCAAGGACAGGGCAACATTCAGTACTTC.